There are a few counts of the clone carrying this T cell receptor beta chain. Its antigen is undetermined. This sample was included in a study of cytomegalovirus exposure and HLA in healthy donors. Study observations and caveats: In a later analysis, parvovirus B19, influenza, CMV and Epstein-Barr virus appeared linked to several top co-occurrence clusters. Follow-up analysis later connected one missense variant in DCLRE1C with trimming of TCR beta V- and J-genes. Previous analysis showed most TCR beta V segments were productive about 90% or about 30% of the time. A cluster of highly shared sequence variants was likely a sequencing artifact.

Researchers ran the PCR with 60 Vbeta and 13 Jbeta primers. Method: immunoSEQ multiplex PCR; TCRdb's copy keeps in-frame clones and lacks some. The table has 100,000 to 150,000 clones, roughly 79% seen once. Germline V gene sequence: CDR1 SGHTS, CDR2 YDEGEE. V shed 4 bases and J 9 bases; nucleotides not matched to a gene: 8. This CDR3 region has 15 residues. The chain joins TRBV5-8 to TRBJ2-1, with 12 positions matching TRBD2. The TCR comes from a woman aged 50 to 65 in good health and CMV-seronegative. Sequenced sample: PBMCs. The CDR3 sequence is CASSERTSGMCEQFF. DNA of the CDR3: TGTGCCAGCAGCGAGAGGACTAGCGGGATGTGTGAGCAGTTCTTC. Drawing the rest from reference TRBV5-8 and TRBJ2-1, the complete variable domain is EAGVTQSPTHLIKTRGQQATLRCSPISGHTSVYWYQQALGLGLQFLLWYDEGEERNRGNFPPRFSGRQFPNYSSELNVNALELEDSALYLCASSERTSGMCEQFFGPGTRLTVL.